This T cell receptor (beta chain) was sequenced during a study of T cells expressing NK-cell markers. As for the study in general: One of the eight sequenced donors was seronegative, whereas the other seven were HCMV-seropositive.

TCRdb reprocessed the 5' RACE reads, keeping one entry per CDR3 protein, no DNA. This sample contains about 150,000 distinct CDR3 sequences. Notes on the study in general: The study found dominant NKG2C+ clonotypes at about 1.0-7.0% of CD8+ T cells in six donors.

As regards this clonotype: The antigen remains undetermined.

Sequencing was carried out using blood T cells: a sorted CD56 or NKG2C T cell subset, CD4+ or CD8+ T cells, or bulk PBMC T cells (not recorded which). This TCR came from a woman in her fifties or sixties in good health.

This chain's CDR3 is CASSYSSQASYEQYF. This chain joins TRBV6-5 and TRBJ2-7. Germline V gene lookup returns CDR1 MNHEY and CDR2 SVGAGI. The CDR3 loop spans 15 amino acids.